These T cell receptor beta chains were read from a single sample in a study of shared clonotypes between healthy human individuals. Assay: immunoSEQ multiplex PCR; the TCRdb copy retains only in-frame clones and omits some. The table includes some 1.5 million clones, around 95% detected once. Sequencing used naive CD4+ T cells sorted from blood. The receptors here all came from a young man in good health. Both conserved end residues are part of each CDR3. D genes are given only for firm matches. A clone size is listed for some rows: how often the clone was seen (once, few, many), or a class if it is expanded.

d_call	clone_size	v_call	j_call	cdr3_aa	cdr3_nt
-	-	TRBV11-2	TRBJ2-7	CASSLPRAAPTYEQYF	TGTGCCAGCAGCTTACCCAGGGCAGCGCCGACCTACGAGCAGTACTTC
-	-	TRBV7-8	TRBJ2-1	CASSLGPNWYNEQFF	TGTGCCAGCAGCTTAGGGCCAAATTGGTACAATGAGCAGTTCTTC
-	-	TRBV11-3	TRBJ1-1	CASSLDPPRTEAFF	TGTGCCAGCAGCTTGGACCCTCCTAGGACTGAAGCTTTCTTT
TRBD1	-	TRBV5-1	TRBJ2-3	CASSLFDRGPDTQYF	TGCGCCAGCAGCCTGTTTGACAGGGGGCCAGATACGCAGTATTTT
-	-	TRBV27	TRBJ1-1	CASSLFRGGAENTEAFF	TGTGCCAGCAGTTTATTTAGGGGGGGCGCGGAAAACACTGAAGCTTTCTTT
TRBD1	-	TRBV27	TRBJ2-2	CATDRGRTGELFF	TGTGCCACCGACAGGGGGAGGACCGGGGAGCTGTTTTTT
-	-	TRBV21-1	TRBJ1-4	CASSRHPPLEKLFF	TGTGCCAGCAGCAGACACCCACCGCTTGAAAAACTGTTTTTT
-	-	TRBV5-1	TRBJ2-1	CASSLDPGLRTNEQFF	TGCGCCAGCAGCTTGGATCCGGGACTGAGAACCAATGAGCAGTTCTTC
-	-	TRBV2	TRBJ2-7	CASSRKRLGGDEQYF	TGTGCCAGCTCTCGAAAGCGCTTGGGGGGTGACGAGCAGTACTTC
TRBD1	once	TRBV10-1	TRBJ2-3	CASSYGTGGVDTQYF	TGCGCCAGCAGTTATGGGACAGGGGGAGTAGATACGCAGTATTTT
-	-	TRBV6-5	TRBJ1-3	CASSYSPGNAGNTIYF	TGTGCCAGCAGTTACTCGCCGGGGAACGCTGGAAACACCATATATTTT
TRBD2	once	TRBV5-1	TRBJ2-2	CASSSSLREKNTGELFF	TGCGCCAGCAGCTCATCTTTGCGGGAGAAAAACACCGGGGAGCTGTTTTTT
-	once	TRBV9	TRBJ2-5	CASSVDPTGGTQETQYF	TGTGCCAGCAGCGTAGATCCGACAGGCGGGACGCAAGAGACCCAGTACTTC
-	-	TRBV4-1	TRBJ1-4	CASSQERDRILKLFF	TGCGCCAGCAGCCAAGAAAGGGACCGGATTTTGAAACTGTTTTTT